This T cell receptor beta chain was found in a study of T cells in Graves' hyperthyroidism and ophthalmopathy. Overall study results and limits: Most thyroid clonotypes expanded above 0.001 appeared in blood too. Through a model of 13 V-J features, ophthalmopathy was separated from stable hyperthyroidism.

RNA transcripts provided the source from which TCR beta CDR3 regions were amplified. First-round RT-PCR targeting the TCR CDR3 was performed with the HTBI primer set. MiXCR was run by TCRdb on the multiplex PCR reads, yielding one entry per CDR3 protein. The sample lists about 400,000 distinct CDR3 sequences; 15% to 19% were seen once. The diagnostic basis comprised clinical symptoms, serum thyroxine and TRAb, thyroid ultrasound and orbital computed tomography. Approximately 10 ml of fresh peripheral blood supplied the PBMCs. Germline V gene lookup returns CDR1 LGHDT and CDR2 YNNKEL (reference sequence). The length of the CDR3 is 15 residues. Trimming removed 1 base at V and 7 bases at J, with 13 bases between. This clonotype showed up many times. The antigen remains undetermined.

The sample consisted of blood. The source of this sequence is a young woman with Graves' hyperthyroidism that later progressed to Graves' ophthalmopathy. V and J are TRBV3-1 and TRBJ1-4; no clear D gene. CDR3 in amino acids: CASSQVLAHPEKLFF. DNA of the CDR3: TGTGCCAGCAGCCAAGTTCTAGCACATCCTGAAAAACTGTTTTTT.